This entry describes one TCR beta chain. Antigen unknown. The data originate from a study of T cell responses to AZD1222 COVID-19 vaccine. Study-level findings and limits: Recipients of AZD1222 seropositive at baseline numbered only 6 or 7. Nearly half of spike-specific TCRs reportedly target variant regions that are unmutated in the B.1.351 and B.1.1.7 variants. Most donors were white British and more were female, and clonal diversity was possibly underestimated.

Generated by immunoSEQ multiplex PCR, the TCRdb table keeps only in-frame clones and is missing some. The table has about 130,000 clones, roughly 90% seen once. The sequence derives from an adult in good health. Sequencing was performed on peripheral blood, taken on day 0 of AZD1222 vaccination.

CDR3 region: CASSYHNKVDTEAFF. CDR3 DNA sequence: TGTGCCAGCAGTTACCATAACAAGGTCGACACTGAAGCTTTCTTT. The rearrangement links TRBV6-5 to TRBJ1-1; unclear D gene. Germline V gives CDR1 MNHEY, CDR2 SVGAGI. The CDR3 runs 15 residues. Between the trimmed V and J ends, which lost 2 bases and 3 bases, there was a span of 13 bases.